Listed here are 21 T cell receptor beta chains from one sample, sequenced in a study of early T cells in non-severe SARS-CoV-2 infection. One entry per CDR3 protein, called by TCRdb with MiXCR from the 5' RACE reads. The sample has tens of thousands of distinct CDR3 sequences, around 9.3% seen once; the top ten hold roughly 18%. Sequencing was performed on whole blood. The source is an adult who was a healthcare worker with PCR-confirmed SARS-CoV-2 infection or an uninfected control (not recorded which).

The chain recombines TRBV5-6 with TRBJ2-2; possible D gene TRBD1, 6 bases. V lost 3 bases and J lost 8, with 17 bases in between. The CDR3 has 15 amino acids. Germline V gene lookup returns CDR1 SGHDT and CDR2 YYEEEE. Here the CDR3 DNA reads TGTGCCAGCAGCTCTGACAGGTTATCGTCAGGGGAGCTGTTTTTT. This gives the protein CASSSDRLSSGELFF.

J is TRBJ2-7 and V is TRBV4-1; D is unresolved. Looked up from germline, CDR1 is MGHRA and CDR2 is YSYEKL. The CDR3 is 12 amino acids. Trimming pared 4 bases from V and 3 bases from J, leaving 7 bases between. This CDR3 is CASSPLSYEQYF. DNA for the CDR3: TGCGCCAGCAGCCCCTTAAGCTACGAGCAGTACTTC.

This clonotype was detected many times. The chain links TRBV7-2 to TRBJ2-1; TRBD2 agrees at 12 bases. Per the germline V gene, CDR1 is SGHTA and CDR2 is FQGNSA. This CDR3 has 16 amino acids. Trimming at V came to 4 bases and at J to 7 bases, leaving 8 bases not matched to a gene. For the CDR3, the DNA is TGTGCCAGCAGCTCGACTAGCGGGGGTTGGGGGAATGAGCAGTTCTTC. Encoded protein: CASSSTSGGWGNEQFF.

This clonotype was detected only a few times. The chain couples TRBV12-3 or TRBV12-4 to TRBJ2-3; D tentatively fits TRBD1 or TRBD2 (5 bases each). With 3 bases removed from V and 5 bases from J, the gap between germline ends came to 12 bases. The CDR3 spans 14 residues. The chain's CDR3 is CASSFSGTGDTQYF. The CDR3 bases are TGTGCCAGCAGTTTTTCCGGGACGGGAGATACGCAGTATTTT.

This clonotype was picked up many times. V usage is TRBV20-1 and J usage is TRBJ2-7, with D hard to call. With 3 bases removed from V and 4 bases from J, the gap between germline ends came to 16 bases. The CDR3 loop spans 14 amino acids. The germline V gene encodes CDR1 DFQATT and CDR2 SNEGSKA (reference sequence). Here the CDR3 DNA reads TGCAGTGCTAGGATGTACCGCGACCCGTACGAGCAGTACTTC. Protein: CSARMYRDPYEQYF.

This clonotype has at least ten counts. The chain is built from TRBV5-5 and TRBJ1-6; D possibly corresponds to TRBD1 (6 bases). The CDR3 sequence is 17 residues long. From germline, CDR1 is SGHKS and CDR2 YYEKEE (reference sequence). V lost 4 bases to trimming and J lost 0 bases, with 14 bases between them. CDR3 loop: CASSREQGGSYNSPLHF. The CDR3 DNA reads TGTGCCAGCAGCCGGGAACAGGGAGGCTCCTATAATTCACCCCTCCACTTT.

Only a few counts were recorded for this clonotype. This chain joins TRBV5-5 and TRBJ2-7; the D gene is possibly TRBD2 (6 bases). Germline CDR1 is SGHKS and CDR2 is YYEKEE (reference sequence). This CDR3 comprises 14 residues. Between the trimmed V and J ends, which lost 3 bases and 2 bases, there was a span of 12 bases. CDR3 coding DNA: TGTGCCAGCAGCTCCGGGACTCTTACCTACGAGCAGTACTTC. This translates into CASSSGTLTYEQYF.

The sample holds a few counts of this clonotype. The chain links TRBV6-5 to TRBJ2-7; 9 nucleotides align to TRBD1. This CDR3 spans 15 amino acids. V shed 11 bases and J 3 bases; nucleotides not matched to a gene: 14. Germline lookup yields CDR1 MNHEY and CDR2 SVGAGI. The CDR3 loop reads CAVRPTGTGIYEQYF. The CDR3 DNA sequence: TGTGCCGTAAGGCCAACCGGGACAGGGATCTACGAGCAGTACTTC.

This clonotype was recorded a few times. The CDR3: CASSSTTGPNEKLFF. The CDR3 coding sequence is TGTGCCAGCAGCTCGACTACGGGACCGAATGAAAAACTGTTTTTT. This sequence joins TRBV13 and TRBJ1-4, with D tentatively TRBD1 (5 bases). V shed 4 bases and J shed 5 bases, with 14 bases lying between them. This CDR3 has 15 residues. Germline lookup yields CDR1 PRHDT and CDR2 FYEKMQ (reference sequence).

This clonotype was counted many times. The chain joins TRBV12-3 or TRBV12-4 to TRBJ1-5; D is unresolved. Trimming stripped 2 bases from V and 7 bases from J, with 9 bases between. This CDR3 is 13 amino acids long. CDR3: CASSLRTRQPQHF. DNA of the CDR3: TGTGCCAGCAGTTTACGCACAAGACAGCCCCAGCATTTT.

The table lists this clonotype with many counts. The chain employs TRBV3-1 and TRBJ2-3; D is possibly TRBD2 (6 bases). Germline V lookup: CDR1 LGHDT, CDR2 YNNKEL (reference sequence). This CDR3 contains 17 residues. V lost 0 bases, J lost 2 bases, and 15 bases lay in between. CDR3 coding DNA: TGTGCCAGCAGCCAAGAAGGAGCCGCGGGGCTCACAGATACGCAGTATTTT. Protein: CASSQEGAAGLTDTQYF.

Concerning this clonotype: This CDR3 is missing its conserved last phenylalanine or tryptophan, likely due to a read error. J is TRBJ1-1 and V is TRBV29-1; the D is unclear. The CDR3 spans 10 residues. V was trimmed by 5 bases and J by 0 bases, leaving 1 base between them. The germline V gene has CDR1 SQVTM and CDR2 ANQGSEA. The chain's CDR3 is CSVMNTEAFL. The CDR3 DNA is TGCAGCGTTATGAACACTGAAGCTTTCCTT.

This clonotype was found a few times. The rearrangement uses TRBV2 and TRBJ1-1, with 8 bases that match TRBD1. CDR1 SNHLY and CDR2 FYNNEI come from the germline V gene. The CDR3 has 14 residues. After removal of 4 bases from V and 5 bases from J, the junction contained 6 bases not matched to a gene. The CDR3 region has the DNA TGTGCCAGCAGTGTTCGACAGGGGCGGACTGAAGCTTTCTTT. Translated: CASSVRQGRTEAFF. The full variable domain, in which reference TRBV2 and TRBJ1-1 provide the parts outside the CDR3, is EPEVTQTPSHQVTQMGQEVILRCVPISNHLYFYWYRQILGQKVEFLVSFYNNEISEKSEIFDDQFSVERPDGSNFTLKIRSTKLEDSAMYFCASSVRQGRTEAFFGQGTRLTVV.

This clonotype was counted between two and nine times. The chain uses TRBV27 and TRBJ1-5, with 8 bases lining up with TRBD1. The CDR3 is 15 residues long. V shed 2 bases and J 2 bases; nucleotides not matched to a gene: 2. Germline V CDR1 and CDR2: MNHEY, SMNVEV (reference sequence). CDR3 in DNA: TGTGCCAGCAGTTTAATGACAGGGGGCAATCAGCCCCAGCATTTT. Amino acids: CASSLMTGGNQPQHF.

The CDR3 DNA is TGTGCCAGCAGCTTCAACTCAGGGGGGGAGCAGTACTTC. Protein product: CASSFNSGGEQYF. This chain connects TRBV7-9 to TRBJ2-7; D might be TRBD1 (7 bases). Trimming shortened V by 3 bases and J by 7 bases, and 13 bases separated the two germline ends. The CDR3 has 13 amino acids. Germline values: CDR1 SEHNR, CDR2 FQNEAQ (reference sequence).

As for this clonotype: A junction end diverges from the germline sequence, so it may reflect a read error. This chain connects TRBV28 to TRBJ2-1, with D tentatively TRBD1 or TRBD2 (6 bases each). The V gene's germline CDR1 is MDHEN and CDR2 SYDVKM. This CDR3 is 13 amino acids long. The CDR3 region is CASSFRESGKGVF. The CDR3 DNA is TGTGCCAGCAGTTTCCGGGAGTCCGGGAAGGGGGTCTTC. The whole variable domain, filled in from reference TRBV28 and TRBJ2-1, reads DVKVTQSSRYLVKRTGEKVFLECVQDMDHENMFWYRQDPGLGLRLIYFSYDVKMKEKGDIPEGYSVSREKKERFSLILESASTNQTSMYLCASSFRESGKGVFGPGTRLTVL.

This rearrangement joins TRBV20-1 to TRBJ2-1; possible D gene TRBD2, 5 bases. The CDR3 is 15 residues long. Germline CDR1 reads DFQATT; CDR2 reads SNEGSKA (reference sequence). V dropped 1 base and J dropped 2 bases, with 12 bases sitting between them. CDR3 nucleotides: TGCAGTGCTAGAGTGACGGGATCGCCCTACAATGAGCAGTTCTTC. Its protein product is CSARVTGSPYNEQFF.

Many counts were recorded for this clonotype. An end of the junction differs from the germline gene, which may be a read error. The chain uses TRBV28 and TRBJ2-7, with 10 positions matching TRBD2. Germline V gene data show CDR1 as MDHEN and CDR2 as SYDVKM. The CDR3 totals 14 residues. CDR3 loop: CASSFFGLAAFYSF. CDR3 nucleotides: TGTGCCAGCAGTTTCTTCGGACTAGCGGCCTTCTATAGCTTC.

This clonotype was seen at least ten times. V and J are TRBV7-8 and TRBJ2-3; D is undetermined. CDR3 length equals 14 residues. The germline V gene encodes CDR1 SGHVS and CDR2 FQNEAQ. V was trimmed by 2 bases and J by 2 bases, leaving 8 bases between them. DNA of the CDR3: TGTGCCAGCAGCTTACTCCGTAACACAGATACGCAGTATTTT. It is translated as CASSLLRNTDTQYF. The complete variable domain, with remaining parts taken from reference TRBV7-8 and TRBJ2-3, reads GAGVSQSPRYKVAKRGQDVALRCDPISGHVSLFWYQQALGQGPEFLTYFQNEAQLDKSGLPSDRFFAERPEGSVSTLKIQRTQQEDSAVYLCASSLLRNTDTQYFGPGTRLTVL.

This clonotype was seen ten or more times. The V gene is TRBV6-6, the J gene TRBJ1-2, with 7 bases lining up with TRBD1. There are 12 residues in the CDR3. The junction had 3 bases not matched to a gene; V was cut back by 5 bases and J by 6 bases. Germline lookup yields CDR1 MNHNY and CDR2 SVGAGI (reference sequence). The CDR3 DNA reads TGTGCCAGCAGTCGCGGGACAGATGGCTACACCTTC. This gives the protein CASSRGTDGYTF.

This chain links TRBV11-2 with TRBJ1-1; D is unresolved. The ends were cut back, 5 bases at V and 7 bases at J, with 11 bases in the middle. This CDR3 comprises 12 residues. The germline V gene encodes CDR1 SGHAT and CDR2 FQNNGV. CDR3 loop: CASSPMSREAFF. For the CDR3, the DNA is TGTGCCAGCAGCCCTATGTCCCGTGAAGCTTTCTTT.